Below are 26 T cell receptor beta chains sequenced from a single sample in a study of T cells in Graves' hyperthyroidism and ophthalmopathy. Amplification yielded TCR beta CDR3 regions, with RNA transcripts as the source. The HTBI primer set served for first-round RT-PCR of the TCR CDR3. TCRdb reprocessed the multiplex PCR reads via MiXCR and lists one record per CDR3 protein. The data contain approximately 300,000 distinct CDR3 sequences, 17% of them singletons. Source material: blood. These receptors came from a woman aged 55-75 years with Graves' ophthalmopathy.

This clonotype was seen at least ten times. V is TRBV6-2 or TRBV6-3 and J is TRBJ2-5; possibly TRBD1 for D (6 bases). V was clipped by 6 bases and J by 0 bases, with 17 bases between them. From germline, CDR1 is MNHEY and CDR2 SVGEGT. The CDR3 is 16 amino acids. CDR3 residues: CASSLGAGTNQETQYF. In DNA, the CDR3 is TGTGCCAGCAGCCTGGGGGCAGGGACGAACCAAGAGACCCAGTACTTC.

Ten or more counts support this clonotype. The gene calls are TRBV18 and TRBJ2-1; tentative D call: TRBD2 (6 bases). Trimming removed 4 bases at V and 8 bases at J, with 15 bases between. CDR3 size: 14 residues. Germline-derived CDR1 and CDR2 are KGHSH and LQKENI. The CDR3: CASSRLTSVYEQFF. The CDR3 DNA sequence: TGTGCCAGCTCACGGTTGACTAGTGTCTATGAGCAGTTCTTC.

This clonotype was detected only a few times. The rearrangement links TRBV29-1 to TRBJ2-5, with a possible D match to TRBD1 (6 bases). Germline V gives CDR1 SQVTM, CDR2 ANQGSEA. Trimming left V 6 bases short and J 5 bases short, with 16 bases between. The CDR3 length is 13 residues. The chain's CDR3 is CSVEDRGMETQYF. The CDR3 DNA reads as TGCAGCGTGGAGGACAGAGGGATGGAGACCCAGTACTTC.

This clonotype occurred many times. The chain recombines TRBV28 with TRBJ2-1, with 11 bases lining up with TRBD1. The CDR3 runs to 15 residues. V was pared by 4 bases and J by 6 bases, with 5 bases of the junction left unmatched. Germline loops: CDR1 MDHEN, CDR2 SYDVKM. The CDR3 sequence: CASSSPGQGANEQFF. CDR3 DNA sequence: TGTGCCAGCAGTTCCCCAGGACAGGGGGCCAATGAGCAGTTCTTC.

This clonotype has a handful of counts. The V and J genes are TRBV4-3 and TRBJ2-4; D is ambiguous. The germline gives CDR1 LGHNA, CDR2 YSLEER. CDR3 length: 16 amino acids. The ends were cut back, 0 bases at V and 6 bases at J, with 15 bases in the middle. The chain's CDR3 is CASSQEIRSSGNIQYF. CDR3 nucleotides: TGCGCCAGCAGCCAAGAGATCAGGTCATCGGGAAACATTCAGTACTTC.

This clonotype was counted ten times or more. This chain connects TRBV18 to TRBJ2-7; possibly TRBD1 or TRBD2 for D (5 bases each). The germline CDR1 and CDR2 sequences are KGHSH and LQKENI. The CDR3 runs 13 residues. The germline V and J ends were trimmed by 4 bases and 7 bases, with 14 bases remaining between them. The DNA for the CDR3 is TGTGCCAGCTCACGTGGGACGCCCGGAGAGCAGTACTTC. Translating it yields CASSRGTPGEQYF.

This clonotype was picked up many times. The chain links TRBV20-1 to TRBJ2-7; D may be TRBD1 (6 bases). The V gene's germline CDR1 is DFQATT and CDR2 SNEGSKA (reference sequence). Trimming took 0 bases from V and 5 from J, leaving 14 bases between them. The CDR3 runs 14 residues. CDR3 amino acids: CSARDSRGGHEQYF. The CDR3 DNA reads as TGCAGTGCTAGAGATTCCAGGGGCGGGCACGAGCAGTACTTC.

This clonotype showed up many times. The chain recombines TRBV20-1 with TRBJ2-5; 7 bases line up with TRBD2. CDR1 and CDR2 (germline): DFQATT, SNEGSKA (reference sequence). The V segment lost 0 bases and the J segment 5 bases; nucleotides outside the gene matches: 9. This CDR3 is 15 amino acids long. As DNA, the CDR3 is TGCAGTGCTAGAGAGGTCGGGTTGGGGGGGGAGACCCAGTACTTC. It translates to CSAREVGLGGETQYF.

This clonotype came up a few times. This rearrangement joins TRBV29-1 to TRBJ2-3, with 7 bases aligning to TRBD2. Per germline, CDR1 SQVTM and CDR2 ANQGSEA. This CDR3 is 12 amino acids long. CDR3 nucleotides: TGCAGTTTGGGAGGGCGCGGAGATACGCAGTATTTT. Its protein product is CSLGGRGDTQYF.

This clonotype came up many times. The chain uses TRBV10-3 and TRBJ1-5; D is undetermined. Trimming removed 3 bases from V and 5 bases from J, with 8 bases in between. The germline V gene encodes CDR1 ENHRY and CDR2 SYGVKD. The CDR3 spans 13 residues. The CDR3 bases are TGTGCCATCAGTGACGGTGGACATCAGCCCCAGCATTTT. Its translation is CAISDGGHQPQHF.

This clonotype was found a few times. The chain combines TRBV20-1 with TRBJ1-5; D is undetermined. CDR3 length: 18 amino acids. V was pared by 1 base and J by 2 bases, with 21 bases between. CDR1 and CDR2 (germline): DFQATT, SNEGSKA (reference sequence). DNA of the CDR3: TGCAGTGCTAGAGGTGGGGAGGCCAAAATGAAGCGCAATCAGCCCCAGCATTTT. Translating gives CSARGGEAKMKRNQPQHF.

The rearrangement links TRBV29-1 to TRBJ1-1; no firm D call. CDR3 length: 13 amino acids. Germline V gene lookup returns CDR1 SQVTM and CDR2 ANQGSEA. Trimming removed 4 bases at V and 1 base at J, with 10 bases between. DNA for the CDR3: TGCAGCGTTGGCTGGCAGCCGAACACTGAAGCTTTCTTT. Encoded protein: CSVGWQPNTEAFF.

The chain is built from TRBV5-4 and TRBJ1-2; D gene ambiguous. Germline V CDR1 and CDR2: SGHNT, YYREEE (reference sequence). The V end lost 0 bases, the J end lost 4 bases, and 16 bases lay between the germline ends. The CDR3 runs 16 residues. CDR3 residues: CASSLAGRLGGYGYTF. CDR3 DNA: TGTGCCAGCAGCTTGGCAGGCAGGCTCGGCGGCTATGGCTACACCTTC.

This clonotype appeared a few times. CDR3 residues: CASAQGSDSPLHF. The DNA of the CDR3 is TGCGCCAGCGCCCAGGGTTCTGATTCACCCCTCCACTTT. The chain has TRBV4-3 and TRBJ1-6; D possibly corresponds to TRBD1 (5 bases). The germline CDR1 and CDR2 sequences are LGHNA and YSLEER. Trimming cost V 8 bases and J 8 bases, with 13 bases left between them. The length of the CDR3 is 13 residues.

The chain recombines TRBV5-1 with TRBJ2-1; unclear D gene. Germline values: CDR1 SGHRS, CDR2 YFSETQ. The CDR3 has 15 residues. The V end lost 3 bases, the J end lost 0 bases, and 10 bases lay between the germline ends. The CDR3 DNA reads TGCGCCAGCAGCTCCTTCCCTAGCTCCTACAATGAGCAGTTCTTC. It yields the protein CASSSFPSSYNEQFF.

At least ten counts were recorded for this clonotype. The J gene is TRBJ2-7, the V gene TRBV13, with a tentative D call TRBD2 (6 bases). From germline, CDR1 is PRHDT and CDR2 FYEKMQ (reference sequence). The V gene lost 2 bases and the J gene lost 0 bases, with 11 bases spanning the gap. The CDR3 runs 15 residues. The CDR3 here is CASSLLGDSSYEQYF. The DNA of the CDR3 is TGTGCCAGCAGCTTATTGGGGGACTCCTCCTACGAGCAGTACTTC.

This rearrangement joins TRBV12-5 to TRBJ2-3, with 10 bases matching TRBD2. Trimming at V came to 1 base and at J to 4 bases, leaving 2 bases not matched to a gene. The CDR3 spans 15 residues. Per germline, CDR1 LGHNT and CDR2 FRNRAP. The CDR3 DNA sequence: TGTGCTAGTGGTTTGGGAGCGGGAGGGGCAGATACGCAGTATTTT. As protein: CASGLGAGGADTQYF.

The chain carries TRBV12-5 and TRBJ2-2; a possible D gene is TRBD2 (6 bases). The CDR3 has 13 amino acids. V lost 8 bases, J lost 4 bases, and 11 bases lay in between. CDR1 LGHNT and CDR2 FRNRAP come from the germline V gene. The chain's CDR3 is CASSGLFTGELFF. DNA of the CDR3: TGTGCTAGTTCGGGACTTTTCACCGGGGAGCTGTTTTTT.

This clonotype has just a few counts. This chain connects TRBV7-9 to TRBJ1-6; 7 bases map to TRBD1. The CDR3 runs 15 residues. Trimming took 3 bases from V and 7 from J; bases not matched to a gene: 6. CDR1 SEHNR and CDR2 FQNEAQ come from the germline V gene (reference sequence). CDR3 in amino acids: CASSFATGTNSPLHF. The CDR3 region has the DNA TGTGCCAGCAGCTTTGCGACAGGGACCAATTCACCCCTCCACTTT.

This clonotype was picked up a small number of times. CDR3 sequence reads: CASSSSTEAFF. CDR3 nucleotide sequence: TGCGCCAGCAGCTCTAGCACTGAAGCTTTCTTT. This chain uses TRBV5-1 with TRBJ1-1, with unresolved D. Germline CDR1 SGHRS, CDR2 YFSETQ. V lost 3 bases and J 4 bases, leaving 4 bases between the germline ends. This CDR3 region has 11 residues. Supplemented by reference TRBV5-1 and TRBJ1-1, the full variable domain reads KAGVTQTPRYLIKTRGQQVTLSCSPISGHRSVSWYQQTPGQGLQFLFEYFSETQRNKGNFPGRFSGRQFSNSRSEMNVSTLELGDSALYLCASSSSTEAFFGQGTRLTVV.

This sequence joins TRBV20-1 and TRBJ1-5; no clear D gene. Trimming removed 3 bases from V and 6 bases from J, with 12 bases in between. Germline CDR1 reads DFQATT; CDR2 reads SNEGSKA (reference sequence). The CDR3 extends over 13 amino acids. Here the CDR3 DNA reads TGCAGTGCTAGGTCGGCGGTATCTCAGCCCCAGCATTTT. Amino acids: CSARSAVSQPQHF.

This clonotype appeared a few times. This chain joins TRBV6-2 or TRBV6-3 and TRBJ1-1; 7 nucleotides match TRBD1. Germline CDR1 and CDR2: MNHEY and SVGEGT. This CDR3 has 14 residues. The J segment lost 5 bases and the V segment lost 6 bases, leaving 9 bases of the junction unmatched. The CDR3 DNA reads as TGTGCCAGCAGACAGAAGACAGGGTCGACTGAAGCTTTCTTT. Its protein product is CASRQKTGSTEAFF.

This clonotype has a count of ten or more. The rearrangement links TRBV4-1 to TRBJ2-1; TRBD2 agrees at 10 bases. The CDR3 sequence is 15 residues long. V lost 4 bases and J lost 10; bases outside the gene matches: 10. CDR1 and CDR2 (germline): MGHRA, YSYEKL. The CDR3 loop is CASSPPERGGIEQFF. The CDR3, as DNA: TGCGCCAGCAGCCCGCCGGAGCGGGGGGGCATCGAGCAGTTCTTC.

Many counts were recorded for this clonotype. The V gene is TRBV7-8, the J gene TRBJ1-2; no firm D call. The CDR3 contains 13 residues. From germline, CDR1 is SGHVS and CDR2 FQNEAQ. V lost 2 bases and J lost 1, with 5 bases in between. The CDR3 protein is CASSLLFNYGYTF. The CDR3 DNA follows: TGTGCCAGCAGCTTACTTTTTAACTATGGCTACACCTTC.

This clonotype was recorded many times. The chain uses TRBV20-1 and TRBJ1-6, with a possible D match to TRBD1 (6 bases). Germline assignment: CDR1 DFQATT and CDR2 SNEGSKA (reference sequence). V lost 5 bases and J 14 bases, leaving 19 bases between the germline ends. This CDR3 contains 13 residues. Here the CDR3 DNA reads TGCAGTGCTTGGGACACCGGATCATTGACCCTCCACTTT. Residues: CSAWDTGSLTLHF.

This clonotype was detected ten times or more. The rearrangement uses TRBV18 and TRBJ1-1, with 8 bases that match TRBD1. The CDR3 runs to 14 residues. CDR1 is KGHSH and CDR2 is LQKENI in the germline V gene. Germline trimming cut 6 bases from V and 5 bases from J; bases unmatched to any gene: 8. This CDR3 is CASSPTGEGTEAFF. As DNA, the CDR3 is TGTGCCAGCTCGCCGACAGGGGAGGGGACTGAAGCTTTCTTT.